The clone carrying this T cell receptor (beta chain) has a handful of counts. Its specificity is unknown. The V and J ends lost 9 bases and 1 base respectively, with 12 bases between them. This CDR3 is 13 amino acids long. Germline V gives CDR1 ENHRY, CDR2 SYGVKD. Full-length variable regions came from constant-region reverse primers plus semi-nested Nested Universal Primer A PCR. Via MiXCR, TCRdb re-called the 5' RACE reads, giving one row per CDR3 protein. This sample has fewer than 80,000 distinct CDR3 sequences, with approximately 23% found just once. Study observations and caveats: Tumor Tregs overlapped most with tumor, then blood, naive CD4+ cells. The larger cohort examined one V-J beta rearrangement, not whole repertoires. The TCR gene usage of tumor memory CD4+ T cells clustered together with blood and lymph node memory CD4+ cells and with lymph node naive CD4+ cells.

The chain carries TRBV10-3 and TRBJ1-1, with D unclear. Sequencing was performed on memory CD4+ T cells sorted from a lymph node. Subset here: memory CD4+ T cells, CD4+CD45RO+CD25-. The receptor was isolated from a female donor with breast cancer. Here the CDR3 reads CAIEDGTNTEAFF. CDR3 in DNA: TGTGCCATTGAGGACGGCACGAACACTGAAGCTTTCTTT.